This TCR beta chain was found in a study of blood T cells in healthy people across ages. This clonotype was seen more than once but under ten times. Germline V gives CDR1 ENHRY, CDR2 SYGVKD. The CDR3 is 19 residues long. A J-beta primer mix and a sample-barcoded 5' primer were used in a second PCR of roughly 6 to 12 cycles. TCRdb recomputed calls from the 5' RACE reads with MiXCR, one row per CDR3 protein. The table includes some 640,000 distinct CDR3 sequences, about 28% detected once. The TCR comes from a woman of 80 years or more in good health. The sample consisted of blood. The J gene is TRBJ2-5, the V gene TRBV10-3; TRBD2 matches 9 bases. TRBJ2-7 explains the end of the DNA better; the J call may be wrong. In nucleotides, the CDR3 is TGTGCCATCAGTGGGAGGAGCCAGGGTCATATAGCGGGAGACTACGAGCAGTACTTC. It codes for CAISGRSQGHIAGDYEQYF.